This TCR beta chain was identified during a study of response to subunit inactivated influenza vaccine (dated by TCRdb to the late 2010s). About the investigation overall: Deep quantitative T cell receptor repertoire profiling was used in the study to track responses to a trivalent subunit inactivated influenza vaccine.

Receptors were amplified or captured by RT-PCR. The sequencer was an Illumina HiSeq 2500. Through fastp at Q25 and MiXCR, TCRdb rebuilt clones from the public reads, retaining in-frame beta chains. CDR3 protein duplicates are merged, each entry listing the most common genes and DNA. This sample gives 150,000 to 200,000 distinct CDR3 sequences in total; approximately 12% of them show up just once. The ten largest account for less than 30% of the sample. After removal of 2 bases from V and 5 bases from J, the junction retains 12 bases not matched to a gene. The cysteine opens and the phenylalanine closes a CDR3 of 17 amino acids. Only CDR3 DNA is held: 51 bases, read in frame from base 1. Based on the germline V gene, the CDR1 and CDR2 sequences are SGHDT and YYEEEE. General conclusions and limits of the study: It was suggested by the authors that each seasonal influenza vaccination may recruit only a limited number of new T cells.

This clonotype turned up a few times. The antigen this receptor binds is unknown. The record has no base qualities; no much larger clone is one base away. The same data also went into a second study, on T cells expressing NK-cell markers. As the second publication notes: The TCR beta cDNA libraries were made using 5'RACE template switching, a step that added both a universal primer site and unique molecular identifiers. About 8 donors provided sorted CD3+CD56+NKG2C+, CD3+CD56+NKG2C- and CD3+CD56-NKG2C+ T-cell subsets, whose TCR beta-chain repertoires were profiled. Seven of the eight sequenced donors were HCMV-seropositive and one was HCMV-seronegative. To restrict sorting to alphabetaTCR-expressing T cells, an anti-gammadeltaTCR antibody was added in several experiments. For six donors, the dominant CD3+CD56+NKG2C+ clonotypes were among the top 10 CD8+ clonotypes and accounted for about 1.0-7.0% of CD8+ T cells. Those dominant clonotypes were again the most abundant among CD3+CD56-NKG2C+ cells in several donors, at about 25-60.1%. It remained unclear whether the expanded NKG2C-expressing T cell clones were specific for HCMV antigens. All eight donors whose samples were sequenced were randomly selected healthy volunteers, three of them men and five women. HCMV serostatus was determined by detecting HCMV-specific IgG in serum with a commercial ELISA kit. Ficoll density gradient centrifugation was used to isolate peripheral blood mononuclear cells from blood. Using Miltenyi isolation kits, CD4+ and CD8+ T cells were isolated from PBMC through magnetic immunoseparation. cDNA synthesis was primed from the TCR beta constant segment and was followed by two successive PCR amplification steps. Illumina HiSeq 2000/2500, MiSeq or NextSeq was used to sequence libraries as 2 x 150 bp reads. Reads were demultiplexed and grouped by UMI with MIGEC, and clonotypes were assembled and quantified with MiTCR. Only TCR cDNA sequences supported by at least two reads were kept to exclude erroneous sequences. The tcR package was used for downstream repertoire analysis, and clonotypes were matched between fractions using CDR3 nucleotide sequence together with V segment. VDJmatch was used to annotate antigen specificity against VDJdb, with one amino acid substitution in CDR3 allowed.

The receptor's source is a man aged 50 to 59 who received an inactivated influenza vaccine. Donor details come from another sample of the same person, matched by shared clones. The receptor chain draws on TRBV5-6 and TRBJ2-3, with 9 central nucleotides matching TRBD1. The sample was CD8+ T cells sorted from PBMCs, taken about 12 days after vaccination. The nucleotide sequence is given as TGTGCCAGCAGCTTATTGGGGACAGGGTCCCTGAGAGATACGCAGTATTTT. Protein translation: CASSLLGTGSLRDTQYF.